This T cell receptor (beta chain) comes out of a study of blood T cell repertoires in COVID-19. TCRdb keeps only in-frame clones here, not all; method: immunoSEQ multiplex PCR. The table records a few hundred thousand clones, roughly 83% of them present only once. Germline CDR1 and CDR2: SGHRS and YFSETQ. The CDR3 is 13 residues long. V shed 4 bases and J shed 8 bases, with 14 bases lying between them. This clone occurred once. Sequencing was carried out using peripheral blood. The V gene is TRBV5-1, the J gene TRBJ2-3, with a tentative D call TRBD2 (7 bases). This TCR came from a woman between 50 and 59 years old with acute or convalescent COVID-19. For the CDR3, the DNA is TGCGCCAGCAGCGTAAACAGGGAGGGTACGCAGTATTTT. Translating it yields CASSVNREGTQYF.